This note documents a single T cell receptor (beta chain) sequence. No antigen is known for it. In germline, CDR1 is SGHRS, CDR2 YFSETQ. The CDR3 consists of 13 residues. Trimming took off 1 base at V and 0 bases at J, with 2 bases between the two ends. Comparators without hematopoietic cell transplant had other cancers, at least five gastrointestinal samples, and no known gastrointestinal disease. Autopsy tissues included GI tract, liver, skin and lymphoid organs. This entry is derived from a study of tissue T cells after allogeneic stem cell transplantation. Produced via immunoSEQ multiplex PCR; TCRdb's table is partial and in-frame only. The sample includes some 10,000 clones, approximately 65% of them seen just once. The study, taken as a whole, reports: Only a limited share of tissue TCRs appeared in blood or spleen.

The gene calls are TRBV5-1 and TRBJ1-3; D gene ambiguous. The sequence came from a male donor aged 60 or older with lung cancer. Sequencing was performed on tissue from the stomach, taken at autopsy. CDR3 DNA: TGCGCCAGCAGCTTGAGCTCTGGAAACACCATATATTTT. This encodes CASSLSSGNTIYF.